This TCR beta chain was sequenced for a study of shared clonotypes between healthy human individuals. Study summary: Each donor's CD4 naive and CD4 memory cells filled three plates apiece, CD8 naive two, and CD8 memory one. Regarding the study as a whole: Generation probabilities were higher for clonotypes shared across all four sorted-subset donors than for unshared ones. Across subsets, estimated richness was generally greater for naive than for memory populations.

From germline, CDR1 is MNHEY and CDR2 SMNVEV (reference sequence). The CDR3 contains 15 residues. Trimming removed 7 bases from V and 5 bases from J, with 20 bases in between. Replicate PCRs for sorted subsets used around 200 ng DNA; this equaled about 30,000 T cell genomes. Sequenced by immunoSEQ multiplex PCR; TCRdb stores in-frame clones only, minus some. The sample gives about 2.1 million clones, about 94% of which show up once; approximately 1.6% is in the top ten. CD45RO-negative cells were positively selected for CCR7, leaving out terminally differentiated effector memory CD45RA+ cells. As regards this clone: As yet, its antigen is unknown.

The sequence was obtained from a man aged 18-30 years in good health. Some clones in this sample may be carry-over from other donors' samples. The chain carries TRBV27 and TRBJ2-5; a weak D match, TRBD2 (6 bases). The sample was naive CD8+ T cells from PBMCs. In DNA, the CDR3 is TGTGCCAGCACTCCCGGGAGTGGGGCAGGCGAGACCCAGTACTTC. It is translated as CASTPGSGAGETQYF.